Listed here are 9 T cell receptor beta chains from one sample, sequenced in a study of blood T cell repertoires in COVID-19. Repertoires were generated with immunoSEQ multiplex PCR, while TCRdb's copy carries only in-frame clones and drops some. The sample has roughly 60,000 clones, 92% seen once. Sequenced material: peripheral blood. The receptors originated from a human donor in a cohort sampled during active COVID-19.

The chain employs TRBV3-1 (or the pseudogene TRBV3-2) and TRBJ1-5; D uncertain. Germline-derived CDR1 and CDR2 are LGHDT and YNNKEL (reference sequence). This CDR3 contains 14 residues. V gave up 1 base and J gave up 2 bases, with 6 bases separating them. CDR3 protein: CASSQGDRNQPQHF. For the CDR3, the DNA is TGTGCCAGCAGCCAAGGAGATCGCAATCAGCCCCAGCATTTT.

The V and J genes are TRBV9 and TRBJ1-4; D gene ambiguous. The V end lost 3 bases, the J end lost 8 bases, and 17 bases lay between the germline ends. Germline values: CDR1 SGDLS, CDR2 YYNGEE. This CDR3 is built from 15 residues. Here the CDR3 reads CASSARRSGEEKLFF. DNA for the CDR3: TGTGCCAGCAGCGCTCGCAGGTCCGGCGAGGAAAAACTGTTTTTT.

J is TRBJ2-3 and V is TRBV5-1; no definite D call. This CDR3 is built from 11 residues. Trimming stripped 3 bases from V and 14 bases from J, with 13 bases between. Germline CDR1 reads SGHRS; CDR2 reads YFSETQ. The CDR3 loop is CASSSTTSPYF. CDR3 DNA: TGCGCCAGCAGCTCTACCACTTCCCCGTATTTT.

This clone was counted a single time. The CDR3 nucleotides are TGTGCCAGCAGTTTGAGAGGGGCGGGACTTAATGAAAAACTGTTTTTT. It codes for CASSLRGAGLNEKLFF. The V gene is TRBV28, the J gene TRBJ1-4, with a weak D call TRBD1 (5 bases). In germline, CDR1 is MDHEN, CDR2 SYDVKM. V lost 3 bases to trimming and J lost 4 bases, with 15 bases between them. CDR3 length: 16 residues.

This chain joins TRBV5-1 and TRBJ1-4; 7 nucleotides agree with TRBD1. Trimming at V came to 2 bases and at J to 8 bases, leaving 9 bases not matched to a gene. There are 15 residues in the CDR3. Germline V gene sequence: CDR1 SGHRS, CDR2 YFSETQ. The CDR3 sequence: CASSFGGTVDEKLFF. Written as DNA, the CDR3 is TGCGCCAGCAGCTTTGGCGGGACAGTCGACGAAAAACTGTTTTTT.

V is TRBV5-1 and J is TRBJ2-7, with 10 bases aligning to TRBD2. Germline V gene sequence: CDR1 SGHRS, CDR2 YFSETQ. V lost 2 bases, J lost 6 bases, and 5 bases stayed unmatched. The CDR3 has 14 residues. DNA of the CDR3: TGCGCCAGCAGCTTTACTAGCGGGGCTGGCGAGCAGTACTTC. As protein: CASSFTSGAGEQYF. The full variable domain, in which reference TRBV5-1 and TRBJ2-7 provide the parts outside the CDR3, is KAGVTQTPRYLIKTRGQQVTLSCSPISGHRSVSWYQQTPGQGLQFLFEYFSETQRNKGNFPGRFSGRQFSNSRSEMNVSTLELGDSALYLCASSFTSGAGEQYFGPGTRLTVT.

The CDR3 reads CASSQERLAGGGNIQYF. The CDR3 nucleotides are TGCGCCAGCAGCCAAGAGAGACTAGCGGGAGGCGGTAACATTCAGTACTTC. The chain recombines TRBV4-1 with TRBJ2-4, with 13 positions matching TRBD2. From germline, CDR1 is MGHRA and CDR2 YSYEKL. This CDR3 is 17 amino acids long. V shed 0 bases, J shed 7 bases, and the junction held 6 bases outside the gene matches.

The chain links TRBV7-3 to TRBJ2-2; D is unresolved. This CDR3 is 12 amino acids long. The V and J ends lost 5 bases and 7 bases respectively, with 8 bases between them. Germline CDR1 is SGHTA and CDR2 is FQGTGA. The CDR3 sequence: CASSPESGELFF. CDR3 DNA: TGTGCCAGCAGCCCCGAGAGCGGGGAGCTGTTTTTT.

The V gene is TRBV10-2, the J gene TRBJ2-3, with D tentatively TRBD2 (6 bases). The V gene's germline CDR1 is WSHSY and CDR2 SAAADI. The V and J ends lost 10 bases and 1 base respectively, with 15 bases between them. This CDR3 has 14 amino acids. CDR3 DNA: TGCGCCACCTCACGGGGCGGGGGCACAGATACGCAGTATTTT. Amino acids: CATSRGGGTDTQYF.